This T cell receptor (beta chain) was documented in a study of control samples from healthy donors and cancer patients. The CDR3 totals 13 residues. Trimming removed 6 bases from V and 6 bases from J, with 14 bases in between. Germline CDR1 is MNHEY and CDR2 is SMNVEV (reference sequence). TCRdb's table, derived via immunoSEQ multiplex PCR, lists solely in-frame clones and lacks some. Seen here are around 130,000 clones, roughly 90% observed once, and the top ten hold 3.2%. The V and J genes are TRBV27 and TRBJ1-1, with D unclear. What was sequenced was blood. The origin of this receptor is a man in his fifties in good health. The CDR3, as DNA: TGTGCCAGCAGATTTAACGGACGTCCTGAAGCTTTCTTT. Protein sequence: CASRFNGRPEAFF.